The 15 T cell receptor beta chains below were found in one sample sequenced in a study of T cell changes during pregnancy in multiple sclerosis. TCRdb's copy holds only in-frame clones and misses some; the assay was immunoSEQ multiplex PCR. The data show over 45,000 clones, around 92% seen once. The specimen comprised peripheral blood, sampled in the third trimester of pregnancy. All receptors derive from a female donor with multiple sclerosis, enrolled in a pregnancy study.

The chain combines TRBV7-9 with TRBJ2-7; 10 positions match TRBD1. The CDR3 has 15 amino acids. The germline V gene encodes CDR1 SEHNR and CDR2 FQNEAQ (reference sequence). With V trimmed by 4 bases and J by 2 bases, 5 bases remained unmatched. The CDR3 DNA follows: TGTGCCAGCAGCTCCTCGGGACAGGGGACCTACGAGCAGTACTTC. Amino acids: CASSSSGQGTYEQYF.

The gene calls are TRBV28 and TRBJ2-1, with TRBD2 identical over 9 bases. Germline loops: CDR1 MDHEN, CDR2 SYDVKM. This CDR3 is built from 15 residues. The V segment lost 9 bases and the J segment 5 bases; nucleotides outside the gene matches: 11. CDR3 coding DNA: TGTGCCAGTTTGGAAACTAGCGGGCTCAACAATGAGCAGTTCTTC. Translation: CASLETSGLNNEQFF.

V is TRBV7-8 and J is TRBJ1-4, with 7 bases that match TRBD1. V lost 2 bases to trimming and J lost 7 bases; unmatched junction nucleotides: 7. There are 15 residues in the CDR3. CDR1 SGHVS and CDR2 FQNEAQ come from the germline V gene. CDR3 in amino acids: CASSLQQGMGEKLFF. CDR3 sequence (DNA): TGTGCCAGCAGCTTACAACAGGGGATGGGTGAAAAACTGTTTTTT. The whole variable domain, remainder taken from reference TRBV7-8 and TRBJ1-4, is GAGVSQSPRYKVAKRGQDVALRCDPISGHVSLFWYQQALGQGPEFLTYFQNEAQLDKSGLPSDRFFAERPEGSVSTLKIQRTQQEDSAVYLCASSLQQGMGEKLFFGSGTQLSVL.

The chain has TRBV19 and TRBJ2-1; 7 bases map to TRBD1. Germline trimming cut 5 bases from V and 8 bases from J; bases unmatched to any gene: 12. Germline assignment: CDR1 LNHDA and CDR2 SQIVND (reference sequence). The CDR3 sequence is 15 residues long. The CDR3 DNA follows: TGTGCCAGTAGTCCTCAGGGGGTAGGTTGGGATGAGCAGTTCTTC. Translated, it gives CASSPQGVGWDEQFF.

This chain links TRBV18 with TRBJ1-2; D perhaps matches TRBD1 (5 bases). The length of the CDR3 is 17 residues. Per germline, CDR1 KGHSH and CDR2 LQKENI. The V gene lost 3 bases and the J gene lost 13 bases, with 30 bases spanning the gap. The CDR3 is CASSPGGVGLLPNLLTF. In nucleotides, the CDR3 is TGTGCCAGCTCACCTGGAGGGGTTGGGCTCCTTCCAAACCTACTCACCTTC.

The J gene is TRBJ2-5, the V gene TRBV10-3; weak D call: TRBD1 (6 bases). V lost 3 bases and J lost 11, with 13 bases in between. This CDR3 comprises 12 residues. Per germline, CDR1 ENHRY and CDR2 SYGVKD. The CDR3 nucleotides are TGTGCCATCAGTGATCCAGGGGAAGAGCAGTACTTC. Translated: CAISDPGEEQYF.

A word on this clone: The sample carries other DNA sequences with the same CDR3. CDR3 sequence: CASSSPGQGSDEQFF. The CDR3 DNA reads TGTGCCAGCAGTTCTCCGGGACAGGGGAGCGATGAGCAGTTCTTC. V and J are TRBV27 and TRBJ2-1; 10 bases align to TRBD1. Germline V gene data show CDR1 as MNHEY and CDR2 as SMNVEV (reference sequence). Trimming cost V 4 bases and J 8 bases; bases outside gene matches: 8. The length of the CDR3 is 15 residues.

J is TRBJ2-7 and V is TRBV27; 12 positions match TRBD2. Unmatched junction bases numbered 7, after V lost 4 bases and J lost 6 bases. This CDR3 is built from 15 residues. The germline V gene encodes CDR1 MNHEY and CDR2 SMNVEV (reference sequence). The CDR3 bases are TGTGCCAGCAGTTCCAGACTAGCGGGAGAATTCGAGCAGTACTTC. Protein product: CASSSRLAGEFEQYF.

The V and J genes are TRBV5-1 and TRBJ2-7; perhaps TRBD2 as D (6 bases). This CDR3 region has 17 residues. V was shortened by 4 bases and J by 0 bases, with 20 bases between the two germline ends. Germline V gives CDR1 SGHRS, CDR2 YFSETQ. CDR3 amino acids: CASSQGPGVLSSYEQYF. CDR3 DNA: TGCGCCAGCAGCCAGGGCCCGGGGGTCCTCAGCTCCTACGAGCAGTACTTC. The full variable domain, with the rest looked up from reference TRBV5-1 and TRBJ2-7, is KAGVTQTPRYLIKTRGQQVTLSCSPISGHRSVSWYQQTPGQGLQFLFEYFSETQRNKGNFPGRFSGRQFSNSRSEMNVSTLELGDSALYLCASSQGPGVLSSYEQYFGPGTRLTVT.

This CDR3 reads CASSNSGQKNTEAFF. CDR3 coding DNA: TGTGCCAGCAGTAACTCGGGACAGAAGAACACTGAAGCTTTCTTT. The rearrangement uses TRBV28 and TRBJ1-1; 7 positions match TRBD1. The CDR3 runs to 15 residues. With 5 bases clipped from V and 1 base from J, the junction kept 7 bases outside the gene matches. The germline CDR1 and CDR2 sequences are MDHEN and SYDVKM.

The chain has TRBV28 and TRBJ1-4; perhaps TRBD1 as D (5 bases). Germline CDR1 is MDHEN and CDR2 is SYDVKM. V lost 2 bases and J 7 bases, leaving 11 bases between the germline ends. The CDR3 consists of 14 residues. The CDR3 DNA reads TGTGCCAGCAGTTTAGGGGGGGTTTTTGAAAAACTGTTTTTT. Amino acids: CASSLGGVFEKLFF.

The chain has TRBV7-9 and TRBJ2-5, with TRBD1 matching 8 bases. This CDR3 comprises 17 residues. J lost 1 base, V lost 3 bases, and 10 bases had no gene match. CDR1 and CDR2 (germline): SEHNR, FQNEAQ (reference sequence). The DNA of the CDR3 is TGTGCCAGCAGCTTCTGGCAGGGGGCGCGGGGCCAAGAGACCCAGTACTTC. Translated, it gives CASSFWQGARGQETQYF.

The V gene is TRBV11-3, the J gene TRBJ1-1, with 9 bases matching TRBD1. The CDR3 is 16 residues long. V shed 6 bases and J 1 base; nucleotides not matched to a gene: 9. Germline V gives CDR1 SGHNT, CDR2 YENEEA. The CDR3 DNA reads TGTGCCAGCAGGGGGGTAAAGGGACAGGGGAACACTGAAGCTTTCTTT. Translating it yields CASRGVKGQGNTEAFF.

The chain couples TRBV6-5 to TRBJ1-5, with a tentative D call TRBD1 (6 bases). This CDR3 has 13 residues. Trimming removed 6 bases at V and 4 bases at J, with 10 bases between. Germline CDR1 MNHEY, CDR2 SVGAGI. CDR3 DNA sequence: TGTGCCAGCAGAAAAGGGGGAAATCAGCCCCAGCATTTT. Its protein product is CASRKGGNQPQHF.

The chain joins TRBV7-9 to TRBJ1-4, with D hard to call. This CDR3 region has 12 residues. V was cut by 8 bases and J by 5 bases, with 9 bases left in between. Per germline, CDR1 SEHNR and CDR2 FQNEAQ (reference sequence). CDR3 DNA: TGTGCCAGCGGGCCAGGAAATGAAAAACTGTTTTTT. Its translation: CASGPGNEKLFF.